Listed below are T cell receptor beta chains from one sample, sequenced in a study of blood T cells in healthy people across ages. TCRdb re-derived calls from the 5' RACE reads in MiXCR, one entry per CDR3 protein. The data show fewer than 800,000 distinct CDR3 sequences, 20% to 25% seen once. The same sample was also used in a study of T cells of mothers and their children.

The sequenced sample was blood. The source of these receptors is a boy aged 10-17 years in good health. CDR3s include the opening cysteine and the closing phenylalanine or tryptophan. The order of the fields is CDR3 length, clone size, V gene, J gene, D gene, CDR3 protein, CDR3 DNA. A D gene is named only where the DNA matches it firmly. Clone size is stated in some rows and not others, as once, few, many or a class when expanded.

cdr3_length: 12; clone_size: NA; v_call: TRBV10-3; j_call: TRBJ2-7; d_call: NA; cdr3_aa: CAISGRDHEQYF; cdr3_nt: TGTGCCATCAGTGGTCGGGACCACGAGCAGTACTTC
cdr3_length: 13; clone_size: NA; v_call: TRBV5-1; j_call: TRBJ1-2; d_call: NA; cdr3_aa: CASSLTESYGYTF; cdr3_nt: TGCGCCAGCAGCTTGACGGAATCCTATGGCTACACCTTC
cdr3_length: 15; clone_size: few; v_call: TRBV20-1; j_call: TRBJ2-5; d_call: NA; cdr3_aa: CSAHPGRGRRETQYF; cdr3_nt: TGCAGTGCTCACCCAGGTAGAGGGCGGCGAGAGACCCAGTACTTC
cdr3_length: 19; clone_size: NA; v_call: TRBV14; j_call: TRBJ1-6; d_call: TRBD1; cdr3_aa: CASSQEGDSLSSYNSPLHF; cdr3_nt: TGTGCCAGCAGCCAAGAAGGGGACAGCCTGAGCTCCTATAATTCACCCCTCCACTTT
cdr3_length: 12; clone_size: few; v_call: TRBV12-3/TRBV12-4; j_call: TRBJ2-2; d_call: NA; cdr3_aa: CASSLVYGELFF; cdr3_nt: TGTGCCAGCAGTCTCGTATATGGGGAGCTGTTTTTT
cdr3_length: 14; clone_size: few; v_call: TRBV29-1; j_call: TRBJ2-5; d_call: NA; cdr3_aa: CSVEDGTYQETQYF; cdr3_nt: TGCAGCGTTGAAGACGGGACGTACCAAGAGACCCAGTACTTC
cdr3_length: 14; clone_size: NA; v_call: TRBV20-1; j_call: TRBJ1-4; d_call: NA; cdr3_aa: CSASRGQDYEKLFF; cdr3_nt: TGCAGTGCTAGTCGGGGACAAGATTATGAAAAACTGTTTTTT
cdr3_length: 17; clone_size: few; v_call: TRBV14; j_call: TRBJ2-7; d_call: NA; cdr3_aa: CASSPLGRGPWDDEQYF; cdr3_nt: TGTGCCAGCAGCCCCCTAGGGCGGGGGCCTTGGGACGACGAGCAGTACTTC
cdr3_length: 14; clone_size: many; v_call: TRBV14; j_call: TRBJ2-5; d_call: NA; cdr3_aa: CASSPRQYQETQYF; cdr3_nt: TGTGCCAGCAGCCCCAGACAGTACCAAGAGACCCAGTACTTC
cdr3_length: 15; clone_size: NA; v_call: TRBV14; j_call: TRBJ2-3; d_call: TRBD1; cdr3_aa: CASSRDRVSTDTQYF; cdr3_nt: TGTGCCAGCAGCCGAGACAGGGTTAGCACAGATACGCAGTATTTT
cdr3_length: 15; clone_size: few; v_call: TRBV5-1; j_call: TRBJ2-4; d_call: TRBD1; cdr3_aa: CASSETGGASYIQYF; cdr3_nt: TGCGCCAGCAGCGAGACAGGGGGCGCATCATACATTCAGTACTTC
cdr3_length: 16; clone_size: NA; v_call: TRBV6-5; j_call: TRBJ2-5; d_call: TRBD2; cdr3_aa: CARSYSPSGVQETQYF; cdr3_nt: TGTGCCAGAAGTTACTCTCCTAGCGGGGTACAAGAGACCCAGTACTTC
cdr3_length: 12; clone_size: few; v_call: TRBV29-1; j_call: TRBJ1-1; d_call: TRBD1; cdr3_aa: CSAADRESEAFF; cdr3_nt: TGCAGCGCAGCGGACAGGGAGTCTGAAGCTTTCTTT
cdr3_length: 13; clone_size: few; v_call: TRBV4-2; j_call: TRBJ2-5; d_call: NA; cdr3_aa: CASSQITQETQYF; cdr3_nt: TGTGCCAGCAGCCAGATTACCCAAGAGACCCAGTACTTC
cdr3_length: 13; clone_size: NA; v_call: TRBV29-1; j_call: TRBJ1-2; d_call: TRBD1; cdr3_aa: CSVEVDRAHGYTF; cdr3_nt: TGCAGCGTTGAAGTGGACAGGGCCCATGGCTACACCTTC
cdr3_length: 14; clone_size: few; v_call: TRBV7-9; j_call: TRBJ2-7; d_call: NA; cdr3_aa: CASSPRQSSYEQYF; cdr3_nt: TGTGCCAGCAGCCCCAGACAGAGCTCCTACGAGCAGTACTTC
cdr3_length: 15; clone_size: few; v_call: TRBV3-1; j_call: TRBJ2-7; d_call: NA; cdr3_aa: CASSQVFGGFYEQYF; cdr3_nt: TGTGCCAGCAGCCAAGTATTCGGAGGATTCTACGAGCAGTACTTC
cdr3_length: 16; clone_size: NA; v_call: TRBV6-5; j_call: TRBJ1-2; d_call: NA; cdr3_aa: CASSYWGGGTNYGYTF; cdr3_nt: TGTGCCAGCAGTTACTGGGGTGGCGGCACTAACTATGGCTACACCTTC
cdr3_length: 18; clone_size: NA; v_call: TRBV5-5; j_call: TRBJ2-3; d_call: TRBD1; cdr3_aa: CASSSTLSGTGGGDTQYF; cdr3_nt: TGTGCCAGCAGCTCAACCTTGTCCGGGACAGGGGGAGGAGATACGCAGTATTTT
cdr3_length: 15; clone_size: few; v_call: TRBV27; j_call: TRBJ1-5; d_call: TRBD1; cdr3_aa: CASSLGQTGNQPQHF; cdr3_nt: TGTGCCAGCAGTTTGGGACAGACAGGCAATCAGCCCCAGCATTTT
cdr3_length: 15; clone_size: few; v_call: TRBV9; j_call: TRBJ2-7; d_call: TRBD1; cdr3_aa: CASSPWTGDFYEQYF; cdr3_nt: TGTGCCAGCAGCCCCTGGACAGGGGACTTTTACGAGCAGTACTTC
cdr3_length: 16; clone_size: NA; v_call: TRBV4-1; j_call: TRBJ1-4; d_call: TRBD1; cdr3_aa: CGSSQDLQGDSEKLFF; cdr3_nt: TGCGGCAGCAGCCAAGATCTTCAGGGGGATAGTGAAAAACTGTTTTTT
cdr3_length: 15; clone_size: once; v_call: TRBV14; j_call: TRBJ2-1; d_call: TRBD2; cdr3_aa: CASSQWSAGARVQFF; cdr3_nt: TGTGCCAGCAGCCAATGGTCCGCGGGAGCTAGGGTGCAGTTCTTC
cdr3_length: 14; clone_size: NA; v_call: TRBV4-1; j_call: TRBJ1-4; d_call: TRBD1; cdr3_aa: CASSKGGFGEKLFF; cdr3_nt: TGCGCCAGCAGCAAAGGGGGCTTTGGGGAAAAACTGTTTTTT
cdr3_length: 12; clone_size: once; v_call: TRBV2; j_call: TRBJ2-3; d_call: TRBD2; cdr3_aa: CASSGGGYTQYF; cdr3_nt: TGTGCCAGTAGCGGGGGAGGGTATACGCAGTATTTT
cdr3_length: 14; clone_size: NA; v_call: TRBV20-1; j_call: TRBJ1-1; d_call: NA; cdr3_aa: CSAKETGWSTEAFF; cdr3_nt: TGCAGTGCTAAAGAGACAGGTTGGAGTACTGAAGCTTTCTTT
cdr3_length: 14; clone_size: few; v_call: TRBV12-3/TRBV12-4; j_call: TRBJ2-7; d_call: NA; cdr3_aa: CASSFSQGVYEQYF; cdr3_nt: TGTGCCAGCAGTTTCTCACAGGGCGTCTACGAGCAGTACTTC
cdr3_length: 14; clone_size: NA; v_call: TRBV3-1; j_call: TRBJ2-3; d_call: NA; cdr3_aa: CASSHTGTPDTQYF; cdr3_nt: TGTGCCAGCAGCCATACCGGGACTCCAGATACGCAGTATTTT